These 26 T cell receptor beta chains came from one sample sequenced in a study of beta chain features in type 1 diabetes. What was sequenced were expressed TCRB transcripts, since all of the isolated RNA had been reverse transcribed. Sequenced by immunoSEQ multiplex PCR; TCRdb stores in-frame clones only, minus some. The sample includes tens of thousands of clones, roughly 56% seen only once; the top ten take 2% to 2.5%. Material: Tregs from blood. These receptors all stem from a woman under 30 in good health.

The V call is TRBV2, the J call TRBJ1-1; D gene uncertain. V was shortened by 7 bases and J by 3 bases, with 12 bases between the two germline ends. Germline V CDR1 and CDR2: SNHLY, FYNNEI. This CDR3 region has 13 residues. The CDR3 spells CASKKSGDTEAFF. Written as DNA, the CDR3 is TGTGCCAGCAAAAAATCAGGCGACACTGAAGCTTTCTTT.

The CDR3 nucleotides read TGTGCCAGCAAAATGGAGAAAGTGGCCACCGGGGAGCTGTTTTTT. Translating it yields CASKMEKVATGELFF. The V and J genes are TRBV27 and TRBJ2-2; D uncertain. The V end was cut by 7 bases, the J end by 4 bases, with 16 bases between. Germline V gene data show CDR1 as MNHEY and CDR2 as SMNVEV (reference sequence). This CDR3 spans 15 amino acids.

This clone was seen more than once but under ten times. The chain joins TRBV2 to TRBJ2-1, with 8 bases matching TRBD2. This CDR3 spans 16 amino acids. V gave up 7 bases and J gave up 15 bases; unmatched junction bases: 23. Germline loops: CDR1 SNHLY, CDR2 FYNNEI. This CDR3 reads CASTSIGVAGMGDRFF. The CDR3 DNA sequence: TGTGCCAGCACCTCCATAGGGGTAGCGGGAATGGGAGACCGGTTCTTC.

CDR3 nucleotide sequence: TGTGCCAGCAGCGTAAGCGGCTTGAACACTGAAGCTTTCTTT. It is translated as CASSVSGLNTEAFF. This sequence joins TRBV9 and TRBJ1-1; D ambiguous. This CDR3 is built from 14 residues. The germline CDR1 and CDR2 sequences are SGDLS and YYNGEE. V dropped 1 base and J dropped 0 bases, with 7 bases sitting between them.

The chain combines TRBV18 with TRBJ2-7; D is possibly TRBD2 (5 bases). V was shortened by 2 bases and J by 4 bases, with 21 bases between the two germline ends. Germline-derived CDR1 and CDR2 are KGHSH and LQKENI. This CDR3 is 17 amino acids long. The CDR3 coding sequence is TGTGCCAGCTCACCAGGGAGTACGAAGGGCCGCGATTACGAGCAGTACTTC. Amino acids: CASSPGSTKGRDYEQYF.

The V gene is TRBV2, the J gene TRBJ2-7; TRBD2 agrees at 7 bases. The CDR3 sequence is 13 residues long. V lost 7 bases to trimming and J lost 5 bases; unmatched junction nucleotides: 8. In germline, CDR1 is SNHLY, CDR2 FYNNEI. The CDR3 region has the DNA TGTGCCAGCAAAAGCGGGATGGAACACGAGCAGTACTTC. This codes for CASKSGMEHEQYF.

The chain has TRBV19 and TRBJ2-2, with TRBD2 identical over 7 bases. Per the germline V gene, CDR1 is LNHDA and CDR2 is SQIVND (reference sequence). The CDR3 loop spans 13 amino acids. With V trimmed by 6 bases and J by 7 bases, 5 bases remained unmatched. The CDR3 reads CASRTSSGGELFF. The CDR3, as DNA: TGTGCCAGTAGAACGTCTAGCGGCGGGGAGCTGTTTTTT.

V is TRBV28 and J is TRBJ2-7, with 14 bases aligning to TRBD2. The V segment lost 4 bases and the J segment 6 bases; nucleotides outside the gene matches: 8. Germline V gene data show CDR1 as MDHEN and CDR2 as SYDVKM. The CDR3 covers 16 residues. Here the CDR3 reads CASSSPGTSGSSEQYF. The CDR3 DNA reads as TGTGCCAGCAGTTCCCCTGGGACTAGCGGGAGCAGCGAGCAGTACTTC.

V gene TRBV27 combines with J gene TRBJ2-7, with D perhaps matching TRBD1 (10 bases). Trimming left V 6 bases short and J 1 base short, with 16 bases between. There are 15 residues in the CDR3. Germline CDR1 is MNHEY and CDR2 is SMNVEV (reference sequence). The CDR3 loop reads CASSLAGQGSYEQYF. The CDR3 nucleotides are TGTGCCAGCAGCCTAGCGGGACAGGGGTCCTACGAGCAGTACTTC.

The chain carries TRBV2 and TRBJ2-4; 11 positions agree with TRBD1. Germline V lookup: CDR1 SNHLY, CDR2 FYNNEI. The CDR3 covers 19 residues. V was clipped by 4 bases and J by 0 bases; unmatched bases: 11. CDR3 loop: CASSARDRGLSGAKNIQYF. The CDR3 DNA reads TGTGCCAGCAGTGCCCGGGACAGGGGGTTATCGGGAGCCAAAAACATTCAGTACTTC.

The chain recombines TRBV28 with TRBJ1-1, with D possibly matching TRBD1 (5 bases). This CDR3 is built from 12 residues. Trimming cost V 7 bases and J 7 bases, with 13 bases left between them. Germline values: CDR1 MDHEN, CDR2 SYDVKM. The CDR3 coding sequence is TGTGCCAGCACTCTGACAGAAGGTGAAGCTTTCTTT. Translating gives CASTLTEGEAFF.

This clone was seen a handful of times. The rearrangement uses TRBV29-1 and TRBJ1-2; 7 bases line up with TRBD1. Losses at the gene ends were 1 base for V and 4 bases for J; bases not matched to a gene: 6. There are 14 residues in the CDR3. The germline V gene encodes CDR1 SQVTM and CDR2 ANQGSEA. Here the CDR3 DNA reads TGCAGCGTTGAAGTAGGGCAGGGGGGCTATGGCTACACCTTC. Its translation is CSVEVGQGGYGYTF.

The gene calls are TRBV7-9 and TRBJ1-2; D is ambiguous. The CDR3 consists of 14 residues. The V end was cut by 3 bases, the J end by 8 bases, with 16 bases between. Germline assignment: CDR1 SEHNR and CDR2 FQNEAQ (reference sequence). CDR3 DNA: TGTGCCAGCAGCTTTATCAGCGGGAAGTACGGCTACACCTTC. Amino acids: CASSFISGKYGYTF. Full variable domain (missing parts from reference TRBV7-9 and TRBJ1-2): DTGVSQNPRHKITKRGQNVTFRCDPISEHNRLYWYRQTLGQGPEFLTYFQNEAQLEKSRLLSDRFSAERPKGSFSTLEIQRTEQGDSAMYLCASSFISGKYGYTFGSGTRLTVV.

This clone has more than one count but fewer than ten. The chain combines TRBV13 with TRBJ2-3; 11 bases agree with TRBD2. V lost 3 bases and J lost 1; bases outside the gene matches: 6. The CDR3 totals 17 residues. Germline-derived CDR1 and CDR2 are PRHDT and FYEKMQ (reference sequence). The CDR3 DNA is TGTGCCAGCAGCTTGGGAACTAGCGGGAGTGGCACAGATACGCAGTATTTT. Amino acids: CASSLGTSGSGTDTQYF.

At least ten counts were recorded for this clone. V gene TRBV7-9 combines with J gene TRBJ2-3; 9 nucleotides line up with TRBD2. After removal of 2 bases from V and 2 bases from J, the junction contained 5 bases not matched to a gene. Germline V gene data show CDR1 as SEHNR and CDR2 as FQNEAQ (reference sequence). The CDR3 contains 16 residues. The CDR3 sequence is CASSLTAGGHTDTQYF. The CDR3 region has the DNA TGTGCCAGCAGCTTAACGGCGGGAGGGCACACAGATACGCAGTATTTT.

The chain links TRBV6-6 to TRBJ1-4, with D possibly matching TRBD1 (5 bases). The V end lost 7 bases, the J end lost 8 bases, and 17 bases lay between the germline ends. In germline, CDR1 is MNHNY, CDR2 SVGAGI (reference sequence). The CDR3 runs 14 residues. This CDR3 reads CASTSRGMEEKLFF. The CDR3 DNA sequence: TGTGCCAGCACCTCACGGGGGATGGAGGAAAAACTGTTTTTT.

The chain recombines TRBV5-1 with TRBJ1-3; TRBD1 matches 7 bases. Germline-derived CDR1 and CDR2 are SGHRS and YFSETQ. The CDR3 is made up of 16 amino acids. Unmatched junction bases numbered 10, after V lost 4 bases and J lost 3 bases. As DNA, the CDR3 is TGCGCCAGCAGCGCCAGGGGGACTGAGGGTGGAAACACCATATATTTT. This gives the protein CASSARGTEGGNTIYF.

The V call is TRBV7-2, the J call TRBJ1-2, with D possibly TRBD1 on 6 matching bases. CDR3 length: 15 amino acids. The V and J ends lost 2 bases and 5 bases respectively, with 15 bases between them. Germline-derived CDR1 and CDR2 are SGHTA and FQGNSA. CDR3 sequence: CASSLRTDEIYGYTF. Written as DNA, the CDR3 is TGTGCCAGCAGCTTAAGGACAGACGAGATTTATGGCTACACCTTC.

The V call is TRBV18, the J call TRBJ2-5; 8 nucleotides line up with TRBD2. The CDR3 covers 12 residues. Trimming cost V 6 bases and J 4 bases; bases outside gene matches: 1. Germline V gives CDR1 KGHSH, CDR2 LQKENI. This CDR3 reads CASSRGVETQYF. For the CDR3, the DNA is TGTGCCAGCTCGCGGGGGGTAGAGACCCAGTACTTC.

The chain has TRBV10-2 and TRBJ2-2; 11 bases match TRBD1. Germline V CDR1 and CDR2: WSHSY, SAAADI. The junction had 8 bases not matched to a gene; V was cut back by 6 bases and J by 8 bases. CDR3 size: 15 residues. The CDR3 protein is CASRITDRGQGELFF. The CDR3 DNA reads TGCGCCAGCAGGATCACGGACAGGGGGCAAGGGGAGCTGTTTTTT.

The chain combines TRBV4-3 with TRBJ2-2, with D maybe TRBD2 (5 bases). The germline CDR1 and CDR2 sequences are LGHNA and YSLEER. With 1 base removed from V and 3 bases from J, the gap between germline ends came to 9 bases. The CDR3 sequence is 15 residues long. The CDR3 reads CASSQATGYTGELFF. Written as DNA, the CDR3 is TGCGCCAGCAGCCAAGCCACGGGGTACACCGGGGAGCTGTTTTTT.

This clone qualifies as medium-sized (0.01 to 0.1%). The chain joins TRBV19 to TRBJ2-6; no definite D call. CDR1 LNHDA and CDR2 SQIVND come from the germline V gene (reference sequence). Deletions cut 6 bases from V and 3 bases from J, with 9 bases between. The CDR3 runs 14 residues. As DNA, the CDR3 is TGTGCCAGTAGCACCCTTAGTGGGGCCAACGTCCTGACTTTC. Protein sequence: CASSTLSGANVLTF.

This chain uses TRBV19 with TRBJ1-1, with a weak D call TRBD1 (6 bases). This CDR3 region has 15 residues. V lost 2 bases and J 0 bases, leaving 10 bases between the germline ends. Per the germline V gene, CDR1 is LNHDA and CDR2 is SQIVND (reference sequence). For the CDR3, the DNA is TGTGCCAGTAGTATACTCGACAGGATGAACACTGAAGCTTTCTTT. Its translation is CASSILDRMNTEAFF.

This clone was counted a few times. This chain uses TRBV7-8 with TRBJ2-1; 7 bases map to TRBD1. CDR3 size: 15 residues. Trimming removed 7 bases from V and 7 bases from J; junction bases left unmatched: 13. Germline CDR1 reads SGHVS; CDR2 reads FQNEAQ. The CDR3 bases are TGTGCCAGCATTAAGGCAGGGGGAGCTCCAAATGAGCAGTTCTTC. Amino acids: CASIKAGGAPNEQFF.

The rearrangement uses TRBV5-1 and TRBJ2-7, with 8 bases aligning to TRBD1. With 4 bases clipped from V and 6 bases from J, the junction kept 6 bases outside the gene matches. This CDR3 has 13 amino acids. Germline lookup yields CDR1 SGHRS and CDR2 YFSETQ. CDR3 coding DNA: TGCGCCAGCAGCGTGGACAGGGTGGGCGAGCAGTACTTC. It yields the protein CASSVDRVGEQYF.

CDR3 DNA: TGCGCCAGCAGCTTGGTCCCATACAGGGGGGGCGATGGCTACACCTTC. Its protein is CASSLVPYRGGDGYTF. The genes are TRBV5-1 and TRBJ1-2; 8 bases align to TRBD1. The V and J ends lost 0 bases and 6 bases, in that order; junction bases with no gene match: 10. Germline-derived CDR1 and CDR2 are SGHRS and YFSETQ. The CDR3 has 16 residues.